The next 6 T cell receptor beta chains were all read from a single sample in a study of blood T cell repertoires in COVID-19. Produced via immunoSEQ multiplex PCR; TCRdb's table is partial and in-frame only. The sample comprises about 66,000 clones, around 82% of which are singletons, and about 7% rests with the top ten. Sequences were obtained from peripheral blood. Receptor source: a man aged 55 to 70 with acute or convalescent COVID-19.

The rearrangement links TRBV20-1 to TRBJ2-1; D gene uncertain. V dropped 4 bases and J dropped 5 bases, with 6 bases sitting between them. Germline V CDR1 and CDR2: DFQATT, SNEGSKA (reference sequence). The CDR3 spans 11 residues. This CDR3 is CSATLHNEQFF. In nucleotides, the CDR3 is TGCAGTGCTACACTACACAATGAGCAGTTCTTC.

This clone was observed a single time. CDR3 protein: CASSPLKGEGVYGYTF. The CDR3 bases are TGTGCCAGCAGCCCGCTGAAGGGGGAAGGGGTCTATGGCTACACCTTC. The chain employs TRBV7-9 and TRBJ1-2; the D gene is possibly TRBD1 (6 bases). V was shortened by 5 bases and J by 4 bases, with 20 bases between the two germline ends. Germline V gene lookup returns CDR1 SEHNR and CDR2 FQNEAQ (reference sequence). The CDR3 has 16 residues.

The rearrangement uses TRBV5-6 and TRBJ2-3; D unclear. Trimming cost V 1 base and J 3 bases, with 9 bases left between them. The CDR3 totals 14 residues. Germline values: CDR1 SGHDT, CDR2 YYEEEE. CDR3 DNA: TGTGCCAGCAGCTTGATATCTCGGACAGATACGCAGTATTTT. Translation: CASSLISRTDTQYF.

This sequence joins TRBV7-9 and TRBJ1-6; possibly TRBD1 for D (6 bases). V was shortened by 0 bases and J by 6 bases, with 9 bases between the two germline ends. The CDR3 is 15 residues long. CDR1 SEHNR and CDR2 FQNEAQ come from the germline V gene (reference sequence). CDR3 sequence (DNA): TGTGCCAGCAGCTTAGCCAGGGGTGGTAATTCACCCCTCCACTTT. Residues: CASSLARGGNSPLHF.

This clone was seen once. The chain has TRBV7-6 and TRBJ2-1, with D uncertain. Trimming removed 3 bases from V and 9 bases from J, with 15 bases in between. Per the germline V gene, CDR1 is SGHVS and CDR2 is FNYEAQ. The CDR3 covers 14 residues. This chain's CDR3 is CASSFSTVGAEQFF. CDR3 nucleotide sequence: TGTGCCAGCAGCTTCTCGACCGTAGGAGCTGAGCAGTTCTTC.

J is TRBJ1-3 and V is TRBV5-4; no clear D. Per the germline V gene, CDR1 is SGHNT and CDR2 is YYREEE (reference sequence). V was shortened by 0 bases and J by 4 bases, with 14 bases between the two germline ends. This CDR3 is 16 amino acids long. This CDR3 reads CASSLGGTVFGNTIYF. The DNA of the CDR3 is TGTGCCAGCAGCTTGGGCGGAACTGTGTTCGGAAACACCATATATTTT.